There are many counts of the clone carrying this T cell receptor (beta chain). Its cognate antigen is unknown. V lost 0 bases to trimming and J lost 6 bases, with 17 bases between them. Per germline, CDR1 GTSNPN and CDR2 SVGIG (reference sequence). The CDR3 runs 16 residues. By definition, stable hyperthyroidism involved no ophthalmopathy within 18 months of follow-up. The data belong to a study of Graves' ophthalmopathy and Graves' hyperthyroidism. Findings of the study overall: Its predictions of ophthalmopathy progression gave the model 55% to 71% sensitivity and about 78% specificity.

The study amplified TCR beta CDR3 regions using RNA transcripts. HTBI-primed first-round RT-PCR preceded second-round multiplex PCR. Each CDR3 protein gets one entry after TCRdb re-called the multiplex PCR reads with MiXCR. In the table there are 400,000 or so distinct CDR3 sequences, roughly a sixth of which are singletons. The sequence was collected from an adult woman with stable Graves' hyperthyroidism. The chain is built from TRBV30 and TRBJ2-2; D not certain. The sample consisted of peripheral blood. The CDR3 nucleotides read TGTGCCTGGAGTGTACGGCTCGCCTTCCGTGCCGGGGAGCTGTTTTTT. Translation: CAWSVRLAFRAGELFF.